Following are 7 T cell receptor beta chains from one sample sequenced in a study of CD8 T cells in ankylosing spondylitis. Study-level findings and limits: What seemed typical of ankylosing spondylitis blood was a TCR beta motif built from eight highly homologous variants.

Their antigens are not known. TCRdb re-derived calls from the 5' RACE reads in MiXCR, one entry per CDR3 protein. The table lists approximately 500,000 distinct CDR3 sequences, about 12% of them singletons. Sample: blood, either unsorted or a sorted T cell fraction (not recorded which). These TCRs come from a male donor with ankylosing spondylitis.

This clonotype was seen at least ten times. The genes are TRBV12-3 or TRBV12-4 and TRBJ2-3; 10 bases align to TRBD2. J was trimmed by 14 bases and V by 6 bases; bases with no gene match: 20. The CDR3 runs to 16 residues. The CDR3 protein is CASSSGLAADFPLPYF. As DNA, the CDR3 is TGTGCCAGCAGCTCCGGACTAGCGGCAGACTTCCCATTACCGTATTTT.

Only a few counts were recorded for this clonotype. The J gene is TRBJ2-1, the V gene TRBV5-1; 12 positions agree with TRBD2. CDR3 length: 17 amino acids. Germline loops: CDR1 SGHRS, CDR2 YFSETQ. Trimming cost V 3 bases and J 7 bases; bases outside gene matches: 11. As DNA, the CDR3 is TGCGCCAGCAGCTCGACAGTCCTACTAGCGGGAGGTAATGAGCAGTTCTTC. Amino acids: CASSSTVLLAGGNEQFF.

The chain carries TRBV6-5 and TRBJ2-5, with 7 bases lining up with TRBD2. The ends lost 0 bases at V and 5 bases at J; junction bases unmatched: 3. The CDR3 covers 14 residues. Germline-derived CDR1 and CDR2 are MNHEY and SVGAGI. CDR3 loop: CASSYSGEGETQYF. The CDR3 DNA follows: TGTGCCAGCAGTTACTCTGGGGAGGGCGAGACCCAGTACTTC.

This chain uses TRBV20-1 with TRBJ1-2; a weak D match, TRBD1 (6 bases). Trimming shortened V by 3 bases and J by 4 bases, and 9 bases separated the two germline ends. The CDR3 has 12 residues. Germline loops: CDR1 DFQATT, CDR2 SNEGSKA (reference sequence). The CDR3 DNA follows: TGCAGTGCTAGCCAGGGGATCTATGGCTACACCTTC. Protein: CSASQGIYGYTF.

The sample holds a few counts of this clonotype. The chain couples TRBV2 to TRBJ2-3, with TRBD2 matching 8 bases. Germline CDR1 reads SNHLY; CDR2 reads FYNNEI. There are 15 residues in the CDR3. Unmatched junction bases numbered 3, after V lost 3 bases and J lost 1 base. The CDR3 DNA sequence: TGTGCCAGCAGTGAGGAGACTAGCGGCACAGATACGCAGTATTTT. It encodes CASSEETSGTDTQYF.

This clonotype was seen a few times. This sequence joins TRBV24-1 and TRBJ2-1; 11 nucleotides align to TRBD2. The germline CDR1 and CDR2 sequences are KGHDR and SFDVKD. J was trimmed by 7 bases and V by 3 bases; bases with no gene match: 10. There are 17 residues in the CDR3. CDR3 in DNA: TGTGCCACCAGTGATCCCCATAGCGGGAGGGCGATAAATGAGCAGTTCTTC. Its translation is CATSDPHSGRAINEQFF.

This chain connects TRBV6-4 to TRBJ2-1, with 8 nucleotides matching TRBD1. The length of the CDR3 is 14 residues. Germline CDR1 is MRHNA and CDR2 is SNTAGT. V shed 1 base, J shed 6 bases, and the junction held 2 bases outside the gene matches. CDR3 bases: TGTGCCAGCAGTGACTGGACAGGGAGCAATGAGCAGTTCTTC. Its protein product is CASSDWTGSNEQFF.